The TCR beta chain under discussion was sequenced for a study of T-cell reconstitution after alpha-beta-depleted transplantation in children. This sample's TCRbeta library carried unique molecular identifier barcodes. Each CDR3 protein is one row after TCRdb ran MiXCR on the PCR reads. Of some 240,000 distinct CDR3 sequences in the sample, around 9.7% are singletons; the top ten hold about 4.8%. As for this clonotype: This could be a read error, since a much larger clone is one nucleotide away.

Germline CDR1 reads MGHRA; CDR2 reads YSYEKL. The CDR3 runs 13 residues. The sample here was PBMCs from the stem cell graft donor, taken from the stem cell graft. This sequence was found in a human donor who donated a stem cell graft to a child with SCID. This chain links TRBV4-1 with TRBJ1-1; D not certain. The CDR3: CDSSQDEETEAFF. The CDR3 DNA sequence: TGCGACAGCAGCCAAGATGAGGAGACTGAAGCTTTCTTT.